This TCR beta chain was retrieved from a study of blood T cell repertoires in COVID-19. The CDR3 is made up of 16 amino acids. Germline assignment: CDR1 SEHNR and CDR2 FQNEAQ (reference sequence). Germline trimming cut 3 bases from V and 0 bases from J; bases unmatched to any gene: 2. As processed by the authors: Estimates of nucleated cell counts were drawn from the amplification of reference gene primers. The assay was immunoSEQ multiplex PCR, and TCRdb's table has in-frame clones only and misses some. D and trimming come from the DNA, and the V and J calls and clone size come from that table. The data hold about 95,000 clones, with 80% to 90% observed a single time.

This receptor was identified in a human donor in a cohort sampled during active COVID-19. The rearrangement joins TRBV7-9 to TRBJ1-5; TRBD1 matches 10 bases. What was sequenced was peripheral blood. The DNA for the CDR3 is TGTGCCAGCAGCTTGGGACAGGGGTTTAGCAATCAGCCCCAGCATTTT. This codes for CASSLGQGFSNQPQHF. The whole variable domain, filled in from reference TRBV7-9 and TRBJ1-5, reads DTGVSQNPRHKITKRGQNVTFRCDPISEHNRLYWYRQTLGQGPEFLTYFQNEAQLEKSRLLSDRFSAERPKGSFSTLEIQRTEQGDSAMYLCASSLGQGFSNQPQHFGDGTRLSIL.